The clone carrying this T cell receptor beta chain was seen a few times. Unmatched junction bases numbered 5, after V lost 2 bases and J lost 7 bases. Germline-derived CDR1 and CDR2 are MNHNS and SASEGT. This CDR3 comprises 14 residues. The data belong to a study of blood T cell repertoires in COVID-19. About the research overall: Spain, Italy and the United States supplied samples that represented acute and convalescent COVID-19. T cells, B-cell-depleted T cells, or PBMCs provided the cDNA or gDNA that served as material.

In the authors' methods: For nucleated cells, counts were estimated from reference gene primer amplification. Using immunoSEQ multiplex PCR, the repertoire was profiled, and TCRdb retains in-frame clones only, with some absent. The V and J calls and the clone size are those of that table, but D and trimming were determined from the DNA. Here the sample spans about 50,000 clones, roughly 88% being singletons. The rearrangement links TRBV6-1 to TRBJ2-7; 10 bases are a match to TRBD2. Material for sequencing was peripheral blood. The clonotype comes from a human donor in a cohort sampled during active COVID-19. CDR3: CASSELAGEVEQYF. CDR3 nucleotide sequence: TGTGCCAGCAGTGAACTAGCGGGAGAAGTAGAGCAGTACTTC.